The next 9 T cell receptor beta chains were all read from a single sample in a study of identical twins. TCRdb fed the 5' RACE reads into MiXCR, producing one record per CDR3 protein. The sample lists about 570,000 distinct CDR3 sequences, more than 9% occurring once. This sample also belongs to another study, concerning yellow fever vaccine responses in identical twins.

Input material: PBMCs. Receptors were obtained from a woman aged 18-30 years in good health.

This clonotype was observed a few times. This chain joins TRBV7-9 and TRBJ2-1; 11 nucleotides align to TRBD2. Looked up from germline, CDR1 is SEHNR and CDR2 is FQNEAQ (reference sequence). The CDR3 contains 16 residues. The V segment lost 5 bases and the J segment 5 bases; nucleotides outside the gene matches: 8. As DNA, the CDR3 is TGTGCCAGCAGCCTCCTAGGACTAGCGGGCAACAATGAGCAGTTCTTC. Translated: CASSLLGLAGNNEQFF. Combining the CDR3 with reference TRBV7-9 and TRBJ2-1 gives the whole variable domain DTGVSQNPRHKITKRGQNVTFRCDPISEHNRLYWYRQTLGQGPEFLTYFQNEAQLEKSRLLSDRFSAERPKGSFSTLEIQRTEQGDSAMYLCASSLLGLAGNNEQFFGPGTRLTVL.

This clonotype was seen at least ten times. The V and J genes are TRBV25-1 and TRBJ1-2, with a weak D call TRBD1 (6 bases). This CDR3 region has 15 residues. CDR1 and CDR2 from the germline V gene are MGHDK and SYGVNS. Deletions cut 8 bases from V and 6 bases from J, with 22 bases between. CDR3 coding DNA: TGTGCCAGCCGAGCGAACCGACAGGTGGGACATGGCTACACCTTC. Amino acid sequence: CASRANRQVGHGYTF.

The chain is built from TRBV5-6 and TRBJ2-3; no clear D gene. The V gene lost 2 bases and the J gene lost 7 bases, with 5 bases spanning the gap. Germline V lookup: CDR1 SGHDT, CDR2 YYEEEE. The CDR3 runs to 11 residues. The CDR3 DNA reads TGTGCCAGCAGCTTTGGGCATACGCAGTATTTT. The encoded protein is CASSFGHTQYF.

This CDR3 is CASSWTGEYTDTQYF. In DNA form, the CDR3 reads TGTGCCAGCAGCTGGACAGGAGAGTACACAGATACGCAGTATTTT. The V gene is TRBV5-6, the J gene TRBJ2-3; 7 positions match TRBD1. CDR3 length: 15 amino acids. Germline loops: CDR1 SGHDT, CDR2 YYEEEE. V lost 3 bases, J lost 2 bases, and 6 bases stayed unmatched.

This clonotype came up many times. J is TRBJ2-4 and V is TRBV29-1; possible D gene TRBD2, 5 bases. The CDR3 covers 19 residues. The ends were cut back, 1 base at V and 0 bases at J, with 22 bases in the middle. Germline V gives CDR1 SQVTM, CDR2 ANQGSEA. In DNA, the CDR3 is TGCAGCGTTGAAGGAGAGGGAACGGAGTACCGCTTAGCCAAAAACATTCAGTACTTC. Amino acid sequence: CSVEGEGTEYRLAKNIQYF.

This clonotype occurred a few times. The chain uses TRBV30 and TRBJ2-7, with D unclear. The CDR3 extends over 11 amino acids. The V gene's germline CDR1 is GTSNPN and CDR2 SVGIG (reference sequence). Trimming removed 0 bases at V and 4 bases at J, with 4 bases between. CDR3 sequence reads: CAWSVRYEQYF. In nucleotides, the CDR3 is TGTGCCTGGAGTGTCCGTTACGAGCAGTACTTC.

The chain uses TRBV18 and TRBJ2-7; D perhaps matches TRBD1 (5 bases). CDR3 length: 16 amino acids. Trimming pared 3 bases from V and 3 bases from J, leaving 18 bases between. CDR1 and CDR2 from the germline V gene are KGHSH and LQKENI. The CDR3 DNA sequence: TGTGCCAGCTCACCCTGGGCGGACATTTCCATCTACGAGCAGTACTTC. Amino acids: CASSPWADISIYEQYF. The full variable domain, its missing parts supplied by reference TRBV18 and TRBJ2-7, is NAGVMQNPRHLVRRRGQEARLRCSPMKGHSHVYWYRQLPEEGLKFMVYLQKENIIDESGMPKERFSAEFPKEGPSILRIQQVVRGDSAAYFCASSPWADISIYEQYFGPGTRLTVT.

This chain uses TRBV12-5 with TRBJ2-7, with 10 bases aligning to TRBD1. The CDR3 covers 14 residues. CDR1 and CDR2 (germline): LGHNT, FRNRAP. Trimming took 5 bases from V and 2 from J; bases not matched to a gene: 3. CDR3 sequence: CASGSGQGAYEQYF. DNA for the CDR3: TGTGCTAGTGGTAGCGGACAGGGGGCCTACGAGCAGTACTTC.

Comments on this clonotype: The germline gene is not matched at one end of the junction; a read error may be the cause. This chain joins TRBV20-1 and TRBJ2-5; 7 bases agree with TRBD2. The CDR3 extends over 17 amino acids. The V gene's germline CDR1 is DFQATT and CDR2 SNEGSKA (reference sequence). The CDR3 reads CCASPWVGLGIAGTQYF. CDR3 nucleotide sequence: TGCTGTGCTAGTCCATGGGTGGGGTTAGGAATAGCGGGGACCCAGTACTTC.